The entry that follows covers one T cell receptor (beta chain) sequence. This record comes from a study of blood T cell repertoires in COVID-19. Turning to the study itself: COVID-19 samples from acute and convalescent phases originated in the United States, Italy and Spain.

Repertoires were generated with immunoSEQ multiplex PCR, while TCRdb's copy carries only in-frame clones and drops some. In the table there are roughly 250,000 clones, just under 85% of which are singletons. J gave up 7 bases and V 4 bases, and 5 bases lay outside the gene matches. This CDR3 contains 16 residues. CDR1 is LGHDT and CDR2 is YNNKEL in the germline V gene (reference sequence). The sequenced sample was peripheral blood. The chain is built from TRBV3-1 (or the pseudogene TRBV3-2) and TRBJ2-1; 15 bases align to TRBD2. The receptor comes from an elderly woman with acute or convalescent COVID-19. The CDR3 DNA follows: TGTGCCAGCAGCCTCCGGACTAGCGGGGGGGGGAATGAGCAGTTCTTC. This translates into CASSLRTSGGGNEQFF.